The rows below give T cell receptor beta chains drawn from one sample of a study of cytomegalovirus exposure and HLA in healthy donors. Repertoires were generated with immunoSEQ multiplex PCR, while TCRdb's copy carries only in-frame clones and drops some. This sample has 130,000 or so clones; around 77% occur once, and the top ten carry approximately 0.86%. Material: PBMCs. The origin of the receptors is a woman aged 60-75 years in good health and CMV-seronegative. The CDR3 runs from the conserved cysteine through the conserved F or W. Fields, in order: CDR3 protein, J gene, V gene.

cdr3_aa: CASSSGVAGNTIYF
j_call: TRBJ1-3
v_call: TRBV5-1

cdr3_aa: CATSRGSGGSWQYF
j_call: TRBJ2-5
v_call: TRBV15

cdr3_aa: CASSPPSSLQKYF
j_call: TRBJ2-3
v_call: TRBV6-5

cdr3_aa: CAWSRPVRGYTF
j_call: TRBJ1-2
v_call: TRBV30

cdr3_aa: CASSVGGTSGRFGELFF
j_call: TRBJ2-2
v_call: TRBV9

cdr3_aa: CATSRDRRQGANEQYF
j_call: TRBJ2-7
v_call: TRBV15

cdr3_aa: CASSIIGRPSYEQYF
j_call: TRBJ2-7
v_call: TRBV19

cdr3_aa: CASRGLAGDTQYF
j_call: TRBJ2-3
v_call: TRBV28

cdr3_aa: CASSTTSAGSYNEQFF
j_call: TRBJ2-1
v_call: TRBV28

cdr3_aa: CASSLTWQPTGTDTQYF
j_call: TRBJ2-3
v_call: TRBV7-8

cdr3_aa: CASSPEGANYGYTF
j_call: TRBJ1-2
v_call: TRBV7-8

cdr3_aa: CASSLGLYVDSGNTIYF
j_call: TRBJ1-3
v_call: TRBV7-9

cdr3_aa: CASSQGTRVPEAFF
j_call: TRBJ1-1
v_call: TRBV4-1

cdr3_aa: CASSPRTGSNRPQHF
j_call: TRBJ1-5
v_call: TRBV5-6

cdr3_aa: CASTLGTGGGYGYTF
j_call: TRBJ1-2
v_call: TRBV28

cdr3_aa: CASSYKGSAADTQYF
j_call: TRBJ2-3
v_call: TRBV6-5

cdr3_aa: CASSPGLALGEQYF
j_call: TRBJ2-7
v_call: TRBV5-1

cdr3_aa: CASSLGLAQSNPSYNEQFF
j_call: TRBJ2-1
v_call: TRBV5-1

cdr3_aa: CASSLGGRSYNEQFF
j_call: TRBJ2-1
v_call: TRBV27

cdr3_aa: CASSLYEGRGGVSNYGYTF
j_call: TRBJ1-2
v_call: TRBV28

cdr3_aa: CASTRHEGAGDTQYF
j_call: TRBJ2-3
v_call: TRBV5-1